This T cell receptor (beta chain) was profiled in a study of beta chain features in type 1 diabetes. General study points: Any HLA type influence on TCRB rearrangement was left unresolved here.

The CDR3 has 13 amino acids. Germline CDR1 is MNHNS and CDR2 is SASEGT. Note on this clone: Antigen unknown.

One heparinised blood draw, averaging roughly 0.11 L, came from each donor. All of the isolated RNA was reverse transcribed, so expressed TCRB transcripts were sequenced. A few million reads, on average, came from each naive, central memory and regulatory T cell sample. The table came from immunoSEQ multiplex PCR; TCRdb's copy has only in-frame clones and leaves some out. Of more than 30,000 clones detected, 64% appear once; the ten largest clones hold around 2%. The sample consisted of Tregs from blood. The chain carries TRBV6-1 and TRBJ2-5, with 12 bases lining up with TRBD2. TRBJ2-7 matches the DNA end more closely, so the J call is doubtful. This clonotype was obtained from a woman aged 25 to 39 in good health. The CDR3 sequence is CASRLAGGYEQYF. The CDR3 DNA follows: TGTGCCAGCCGGCTAGCGGGAGGGTACGAGCAGTACTTC.